This T cell receptor (beta chain) was found in a study of beta chain features in type 1 diabetes. Study background: There was similarity between patients and healthy donors in age, gender and cell yields. Roughly 98 million sorted cells were examined across all samples. Findings and caveats of the study: Shortening of TCRB CDR3s, moderate but significant, appeared in all four CD4+ subsets of Type 1 diabetes patients.

cDNA synthesis used the whole RNA isolate, giving expressed TCRB sequences. This table comes from immunoSEQ multiplex PCR, and its TCRdb copy is limited to in-frame clones, with some not included. The table lists about 280,000 clones, about 15% of them singletons, with less than 0.02% in the top ten. The J segment lost 3 bases and the V segment lost 9 bases, leaving 5 bases of the junction unmatched. Germline CDR1 is SNHLY and CDR2 is FYNNEI. The CDR3 runs 13 residues. Comments on this clone: Its antigen is still unknown.

The rearrangement uses TRBV2 and TRBJ2-5; 9 bases fit TRBD2. The source material was naive CD4+ T cells from blood. This TCR was sampled from a man between 18 and 35 years old with type 1 diabetes. CDR3 in DNA: TGTGCCAGTGTTGGGACTAGCAAAGAGACCCAGTACTTC. Protein sequence: CASVGTSKETQYF. Together with reference TRBV2 and TRBJ2-5, the CDR3 gives the full variable domain: EPEVTQTPSHQVTQMGQEVILRCVPISNHLYFYWYRQILGQKVEFLVSFYNNEISEKSEIFDDQFSVERPDGSNFTLKIRSTKLEDSAMYFCASVGTSKETQYFGPGTRLLVL.